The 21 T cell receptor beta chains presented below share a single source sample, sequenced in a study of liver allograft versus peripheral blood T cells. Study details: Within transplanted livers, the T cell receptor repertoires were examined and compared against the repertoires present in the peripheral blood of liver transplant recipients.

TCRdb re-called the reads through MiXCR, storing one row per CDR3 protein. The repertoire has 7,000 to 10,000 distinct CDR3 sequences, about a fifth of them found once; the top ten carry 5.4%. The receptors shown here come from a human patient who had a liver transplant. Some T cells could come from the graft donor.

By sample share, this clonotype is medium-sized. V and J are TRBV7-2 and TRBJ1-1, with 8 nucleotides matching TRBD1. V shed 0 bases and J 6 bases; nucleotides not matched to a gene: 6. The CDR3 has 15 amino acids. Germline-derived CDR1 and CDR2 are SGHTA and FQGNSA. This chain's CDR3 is CASSLAGQVLSEAFF. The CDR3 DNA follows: TGTGCCAGCAGCTTAGCGGGACAGGTTCTCTCTGAAGCTTTCTTT.

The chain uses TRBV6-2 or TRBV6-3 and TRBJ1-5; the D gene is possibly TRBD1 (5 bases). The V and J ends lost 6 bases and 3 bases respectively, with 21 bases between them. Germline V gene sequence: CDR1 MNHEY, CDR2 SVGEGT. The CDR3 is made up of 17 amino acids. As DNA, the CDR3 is TGTGCCAGCAGATCCGACAGCCCCCAGATTTCCAATCAGCCCCAGCATTTT. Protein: CASRSDSPQISNQPQHF.

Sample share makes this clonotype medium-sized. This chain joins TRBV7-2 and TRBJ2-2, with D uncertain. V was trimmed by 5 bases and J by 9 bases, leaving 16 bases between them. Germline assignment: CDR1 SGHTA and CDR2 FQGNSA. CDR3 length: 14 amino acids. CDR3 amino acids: CASSVLLSRRELFF. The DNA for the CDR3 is TGTGCCAGCAGCGTGCTCCTGAGCAGGCGGGAGCTGTTTTTT. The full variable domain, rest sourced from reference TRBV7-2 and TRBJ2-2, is GAGVSQSPSNKVTEKGKDVELRCDPISGHTALYWYRQSLGQGLEFLIYFQGNSAPDKSGLPSDRFSAERTGGSVSTLTIQRTQQEDSAVYLCASSVLLSRRELFFGEGSRLTVL.

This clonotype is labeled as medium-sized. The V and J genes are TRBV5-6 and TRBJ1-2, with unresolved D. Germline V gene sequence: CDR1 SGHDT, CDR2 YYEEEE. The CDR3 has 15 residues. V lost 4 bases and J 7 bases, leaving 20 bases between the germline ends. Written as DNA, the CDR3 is TGTGCCAGCAGCAGTGACCGGGCCCCAGGAACTGGCTACACCTTC. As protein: CASSSDRAPGTGYTF.

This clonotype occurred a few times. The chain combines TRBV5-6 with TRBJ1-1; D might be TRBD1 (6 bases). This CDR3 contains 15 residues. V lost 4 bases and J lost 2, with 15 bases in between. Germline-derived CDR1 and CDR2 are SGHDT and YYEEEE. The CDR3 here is CASSTPGAVNTEAFF. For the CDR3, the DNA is TGTGCCAGCAGCACCCCGGGGGCCGTAAACACTGAAGCTTTCTTT.

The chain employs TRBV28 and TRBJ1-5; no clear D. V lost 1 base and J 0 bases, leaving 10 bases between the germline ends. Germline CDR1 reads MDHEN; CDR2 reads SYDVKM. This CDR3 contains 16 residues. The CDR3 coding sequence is TGTGCCAGCAGTTTATTTGGCGCACTTAGCAATCAGCCCCAGCATTTT. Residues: CASSLFGALSNQPQHF.

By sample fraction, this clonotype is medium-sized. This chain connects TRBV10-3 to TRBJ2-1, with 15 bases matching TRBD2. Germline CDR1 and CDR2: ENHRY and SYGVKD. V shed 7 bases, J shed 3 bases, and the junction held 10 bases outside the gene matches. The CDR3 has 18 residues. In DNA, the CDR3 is TGTGCCATCACCCCGGGACTAGCGGGAGGAGGGAGCTACAATGAGCAGTTCTTC. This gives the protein CAITPGLAGGGSYNEQFF.

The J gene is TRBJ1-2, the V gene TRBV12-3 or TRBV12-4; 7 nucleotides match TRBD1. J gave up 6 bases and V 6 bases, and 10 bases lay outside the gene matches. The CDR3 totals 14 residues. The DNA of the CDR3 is TGTGCCAGCAGCCTAGGGGGACAGAGCCATGGCTACACCTTC. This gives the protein CASSLGGQSHGYTF.

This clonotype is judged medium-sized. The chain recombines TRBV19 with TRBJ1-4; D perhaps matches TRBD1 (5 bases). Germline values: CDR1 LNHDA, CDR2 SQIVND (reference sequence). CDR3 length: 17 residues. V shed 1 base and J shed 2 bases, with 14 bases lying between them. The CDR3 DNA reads TGTGCCAGTAGTATAGGGGGGTCTCTGAACACTAATGAAAAACTGTTTTTT. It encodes CASSIGGSLNTNEKLFF.

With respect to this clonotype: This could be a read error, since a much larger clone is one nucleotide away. The CDR3 sequence is CATSDLVDGELFF. CDR3 in DNA: TGTGCCACCAGTGATTTGGTGGACGGGGAGCTGTTTTTT. The V call is TRBV24-1, the J call TRBJ2-2; the D is unclear. Trimming took 0 bases from V and 7 from J, leaving 5 bases between them. Per the germline V gene, CDR1 is KGHDR and CDR2 is SFDVKD. The CDR3 length is 13 residues.

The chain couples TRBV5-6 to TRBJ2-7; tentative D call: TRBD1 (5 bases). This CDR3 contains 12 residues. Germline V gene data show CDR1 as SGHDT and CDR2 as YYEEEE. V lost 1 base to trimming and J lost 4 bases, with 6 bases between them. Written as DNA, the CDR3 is TGTGCCAGCAGCTTGAGGGGATACGAGCAGTACTTC. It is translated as CASSLRGYEQYF.

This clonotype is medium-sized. The CDR3 protein is CSVEASGGLDNEQFF. DNA for the CDR3: TGCAGCGTTGAGGCTAGCGGGGGGCTGGATAATGAGCAGTTCTTC. V is TRBV29-1 and J is TRBJ2-1; TRBD2 aligns across 11 bases. The CDR3 extends over 15 amino acids. Trimming at V came to 3 bases and at J to 7 bases, leaving 8 bases not matched to a gene. CDR1 is SQVTM and CDR2 is ANQGSEA in the germline V gene.

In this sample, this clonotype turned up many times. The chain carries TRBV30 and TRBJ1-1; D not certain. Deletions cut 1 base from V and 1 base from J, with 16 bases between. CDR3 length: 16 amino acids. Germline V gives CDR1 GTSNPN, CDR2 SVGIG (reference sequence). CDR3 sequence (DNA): TGTGCCTGGAGTGCCTCATGGGGAGGAGGGAACACTGAAGCTTTCTTT. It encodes CAWSASWGGGNTEAFF.

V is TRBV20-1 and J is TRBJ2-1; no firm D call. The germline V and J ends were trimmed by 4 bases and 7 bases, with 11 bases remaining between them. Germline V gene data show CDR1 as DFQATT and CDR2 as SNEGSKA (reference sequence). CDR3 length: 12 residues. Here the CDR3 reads CSATRPSNEQFF. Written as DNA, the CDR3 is TGCAGTGCTACTAGACCCAGTAATGAGCAGTTCTTC.

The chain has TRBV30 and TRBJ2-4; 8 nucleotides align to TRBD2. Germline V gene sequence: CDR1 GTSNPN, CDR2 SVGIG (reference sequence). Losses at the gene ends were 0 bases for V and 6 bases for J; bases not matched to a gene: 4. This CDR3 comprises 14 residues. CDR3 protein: CAWSVRGGSNIQYF. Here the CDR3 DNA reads TGTGCCTGGAGTGTACGGGGGGGCTCAAACATTCAGTACTTC.

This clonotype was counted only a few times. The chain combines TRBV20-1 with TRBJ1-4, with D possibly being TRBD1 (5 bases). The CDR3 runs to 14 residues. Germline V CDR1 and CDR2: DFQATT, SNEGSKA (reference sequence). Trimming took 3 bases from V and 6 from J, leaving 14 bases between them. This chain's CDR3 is CSASARQGDEKLFF. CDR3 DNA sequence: TGCAGTGCTAGTGCGCGTCAGGGTGATGAAAAACTGTTTTTT.

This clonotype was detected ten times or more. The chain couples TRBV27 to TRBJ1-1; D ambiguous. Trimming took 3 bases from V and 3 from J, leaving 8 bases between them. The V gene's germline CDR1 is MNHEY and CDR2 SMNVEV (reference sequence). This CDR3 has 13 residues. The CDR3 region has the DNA TGTGCCAGCAGTTTGGTCCGGGACACTGAAGCTTTCTTT. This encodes CASSLVRDTEAFF.

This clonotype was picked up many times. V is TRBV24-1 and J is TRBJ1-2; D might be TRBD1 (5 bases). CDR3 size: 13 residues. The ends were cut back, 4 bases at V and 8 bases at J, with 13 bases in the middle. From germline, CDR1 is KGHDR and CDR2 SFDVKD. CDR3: CATSEAGSDGYTF. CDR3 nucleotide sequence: TGTGCCACCAGTGAGGCAGGGAGCGACGGCTACACCTTC.

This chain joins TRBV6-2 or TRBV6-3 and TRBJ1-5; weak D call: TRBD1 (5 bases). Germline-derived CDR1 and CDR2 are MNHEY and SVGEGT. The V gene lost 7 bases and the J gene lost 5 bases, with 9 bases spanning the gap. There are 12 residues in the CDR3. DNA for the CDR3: TGTGCCAGCACTCAGGGTTATCAGCCCCAGCATTTT. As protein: CASTQGYQPQHF.

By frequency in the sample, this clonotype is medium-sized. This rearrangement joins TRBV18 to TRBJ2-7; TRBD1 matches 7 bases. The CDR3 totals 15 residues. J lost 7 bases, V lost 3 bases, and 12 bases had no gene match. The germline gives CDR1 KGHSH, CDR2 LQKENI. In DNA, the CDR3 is TGTGCCAGCTCACCTACGCAGGGGGATAGGGAAGAGCAGTACTTC. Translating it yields CASSPTQGDREEQYF.

DNA for the CDR3: TGCAGTGCTACAACCGGGACTAGCGGGAGGGTGGGGTACGAGCAGTACTTC. Protein sequence: CSATTGTSGRVGYEQYF. This chain uses TRBV20-1 with TRBJ2-7; TRBD2 matches 16 bases. Germline-derived CDR1 and CDR2 are DFQATT and SNEGSKA (reference sequence). The V and J ends lost 4 bases and 4 bases, in that order; junction bases with no gene match: 10. The CDR3 loop spans 17 amino acids.